This TCR beta chain was documented in a study of blood T cell repertoires in COVID-19. Within the 2 weeks before study entry, each person in the exposed group met a COVID-19 case. This clone appeared once. In the authors' workflow: Estimates of nucleated cell counts were drawn from the amplification of reference gene primers. Assay: immunoSEQ multiplex PCR; the TCRdb copy retains only in-frame clones and omits some. D and trimming come from the DNA, and the V and J calls and clone size come from that table. The profile shows about 260,000 clones, 85% to 90% of them singletons. The length of the CDR3 is 15 residues. V was cut by 4 bases and J by 4 bases, with 15 bases left in between.

The sequenced sample consisted of PBMCs or T cells enriched from blood (not recorded which). The clonotype comes from a man aged 50 to 60 who had been exposed to COVID-19. This rearrangement joins TRBV23-1 to TRBJ2-3; D perhaps matches TRBD2 (6 bases). TRBV23-1 is annotated as an ORF whose role is uncertain. In DNA form, the CDR3 reads TGCGCCAGCAGTCCCCCGCTAGCGACTTCAGATACGCAGTATTTT. This sequence encodes CASSPPLATSDTQYF.